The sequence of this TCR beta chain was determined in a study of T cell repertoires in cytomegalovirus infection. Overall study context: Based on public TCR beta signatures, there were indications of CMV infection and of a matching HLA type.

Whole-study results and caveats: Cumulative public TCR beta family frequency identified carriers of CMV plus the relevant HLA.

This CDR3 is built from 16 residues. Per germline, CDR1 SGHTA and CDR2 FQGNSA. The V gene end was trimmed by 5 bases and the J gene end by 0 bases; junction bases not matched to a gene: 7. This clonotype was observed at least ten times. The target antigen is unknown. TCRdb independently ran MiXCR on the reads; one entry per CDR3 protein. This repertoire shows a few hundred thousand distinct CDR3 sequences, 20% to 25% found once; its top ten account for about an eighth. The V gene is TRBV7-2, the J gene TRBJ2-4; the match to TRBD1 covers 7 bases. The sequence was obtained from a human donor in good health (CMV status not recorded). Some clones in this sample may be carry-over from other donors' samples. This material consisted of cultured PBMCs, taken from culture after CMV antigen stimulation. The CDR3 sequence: CASSEQDRRAKNIQYF. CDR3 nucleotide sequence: TGTGCCAGCAGCGAACAGGACAGGAGAGCCAAAAACATTCAGTACTTC.